The 10 T cell receptor beta chains listed next were all sequenced from one sample in a study of CD8 T cells in ankylosing spondylitis. TCRdb recomputed calls from the 5' RACE reads with MiXCR, one row per CDR3 protein. The table lists 250,000 or so distinct CDR3 sequences, roughly a tenth of them singletons, with roughly 2.5% in the top ten. Material: blood, either unsorted or a sorted T cell fraction (not recorded which). Receptor source: a male donor with ankylosing spondylitis or in good health (not recorded which).

This chain joins TRBV3-1 and TRBJ2-1; a possible D gene is TRBD1 (5 bases). Germline CDR1 and CDR2: LGHDT and YNNKEL (reference sequence). Trimming left V 10 bases short and J 15 bases short, with 31 bases between. The CDR3 is made up of 15 amino acids. The CDR3 DNA follows: TGTGCCACCTGCCAAGAGGTCCCGTGGACACACCGTCGGTTCTTC. Amino acid sequence: CATCQEVPWTHRRFF.

This clonotype was seen at least ten times. No conserved phenylalanine or tryptophan is present at the end of the CDR3, so a read error is the likely explanation. The limits of the CDR3 on the DNA are not certain, so only TCRdb's listed CDR3 is given. The chain combines TRBV7-9 with TRBJ2-2; the listed D gene, TRBD1, was not tested against the DNA. CDR1 SEHNR and CDR2 FQNEAQ come from the germline V gene (reference sequence). The CDR3 is 11 amino acids long, termini counted. Here the CDR3 reads CASSPHPTETA.

This clonotype was seen more than once but under ten times. The chain combines TRBV19 with TRBJ1-2; D gene uncertain. Trimming removed 3 bases at V and 7 bases at J, with 6 bases between. Germline CDR1 is LNHDA and CDR2 is SQIVND (reference sequence). The CDR3 is 11 amino acids. The CDR3 coding sequence is TGTGCCAGTAGTATCAAGGGTGGCTACACCTTC. It encodes CASSIKGGYTF.

Concerning this clonotype: A read error may explain this, as a much larger clone is one base away. The rearrangement uses TRBV3-1 and TRBJ1-4; 10 bases fit TRBD1. This CDR3 has 19 residues. CDR1 is LGHDT and CDR2 is YNNKEL in the germline V gene (reference sequence). The CDR3 loop reads CTSSRRGQGGLGTNEKLFF. The DNA of the CDR3 is TGTACCAGCAGCCGCCGAGGACAGGGGGGGTTGGGAACTAATGAAAAACTGTTTTTT.

This clonotype showed up many times. The chain couples TRBV20-1 to TRBJ2-3; the D is unclear. This CDR3 is 13 amino acids long. V was pared by 5 bases and J by 1 base, with 10 bases between. Germline loops: CDR1 DFQATT, CDR2 SNEGSKA (reference sequence). The CDR3 DNA sequence: TGCAGTGCTGGGGAAGGGCGCACAGATACGCAGTATTTT. Translation: CSAGEGRTDTQYF.

The chain has TRBV10-3 and TRBJ2-7, with 9 bases fitting TRBD1. Germline-derived CDR1 and CDR2 are ENHRY and SYGVKD. The CDR3 is 13 amino acids. Trimming took 10 bases from V and 7 from J; bases not matched to a gene: 11. The CDR3 loop is CATAGTGSGEQYF. Written as DNA, the CDR3 is TGTGCCACCGCCGGGACAGGGTCGGGAGAGCAGTACTTC.

This clonotype was seen ten or more times. The rearrangement uses TRBV25-1 and TRBJ2-5; possibly TRBD2 for D (5 bases). The V gene's germline CDR1 is MGHDK and CDR2 SYGVNS. V was trimmed by 0 bases and J by 4 bases, leaving 6 bases between them. This CDR3 has 13 residues. As DNA, the CDR3 is TGTGCCAGCAGTGAATATGGGAGAGAGACCCAGTACTTC. Protein product: CASSEYGRETQYF.

The sample holds a few counts of this clonotype. The chain uses TRBV4-2 and TRBJ2-1, with TRBD2 matching over 12 bases. Germline lookup yields CDR1 LGHNA and CDR2 YNFKEQ. This CDR3 contains 19 residues. V dropped 3 bases and J dropped 0; count of bases not matched to a gene: 9. CDR3 amino acids: CASSHWTSGATGSYNEQFF. The DNA of the CDR3 is TGTGCCAGCAGCCACTGGACTAGCGGGGCCACGGGCTCCTACAATGAGCAGTTCTTC.

This clonotype was seen repeatedly, ten times or more. This chain links TRBV3-1 with TRBJ2-7; possibly TRBD2 for D (6 bases). V was cut by 5 bases and J by 2 bases, with 16 bases left in between. Germline V gives CDR1 LGHDT, CDR2 YNNKEL (reference sequence). CDR3 length: 15 residues. CDR3 DNA sequence: TGTGCCAGCAGCTCATTAGCGGAGCAGACCTACGAGCAGTACTTC. Translated, it gives CASSSLAEQTYEQYF.

The chain uses TRBV27 and TRBJ2-3; D remains unclear. Trimming pared 1 base from V and 0 bases from J, leaving 14 bases between. Germline CDR1 and CDR2: MNHEY and SMNVEV (reference sequence). This CDR3 region has 17 residues. The CDR3 nucleotides are TGTGCCAGCAGTTTATTCCCCATGGCAGGAAGCACAGATACGCAGTATTTT. Encoded protein: CASSLFPMAGSTDTQYF.